This T cell receptor beta chain is from a study of cytomegalovirus exposure and HLA in healthy donors. Background on the study: As released early, the data held about 85 million unique TCRs from HLA-typed donors.

The PCR used 60 Vbeta and 13 Jbeta primers. This table comes from immunoSEQ multiplex PCR, and its TCRdb copy is limited to in-frame clones, with some not included. The sample has about 150,000 clones; about two thirds are singletons. Germline assignment: CDR1 MNHEY and CDR2 SVGAGI. Between the trimmed V and J ends, which lost 0 bases and 11 bases, there was a span of 12 bases. The CDR3 contains 13 residues. The receptor was isolated from a middle-aged man in good health and CMV-seronegative. Sequenced sample: PBMCs. V and J are TRBV6-5 and TRBJ2-3, with TRBD2 as a possible D gene (6 bases). CDR3 nucleotide sequence: TGTGCCAGCAGTTACTCAAGGGGCGGGGTGCAGTATTTT. Amino acids: CASSYSRGGVQYF.